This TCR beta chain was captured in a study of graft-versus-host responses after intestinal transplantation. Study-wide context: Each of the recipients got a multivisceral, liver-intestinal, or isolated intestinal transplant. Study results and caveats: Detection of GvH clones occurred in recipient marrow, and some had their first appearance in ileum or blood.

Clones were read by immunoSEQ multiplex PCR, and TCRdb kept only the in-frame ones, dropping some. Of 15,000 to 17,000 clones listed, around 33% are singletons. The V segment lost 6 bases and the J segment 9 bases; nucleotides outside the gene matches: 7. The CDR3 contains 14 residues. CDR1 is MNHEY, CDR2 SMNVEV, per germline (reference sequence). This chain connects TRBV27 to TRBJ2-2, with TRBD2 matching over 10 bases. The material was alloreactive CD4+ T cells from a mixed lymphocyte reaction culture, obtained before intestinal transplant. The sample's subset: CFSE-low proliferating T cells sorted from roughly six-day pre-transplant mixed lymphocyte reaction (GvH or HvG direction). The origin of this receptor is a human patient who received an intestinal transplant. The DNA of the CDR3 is TGTGCCAGCAGCCTACTAGCGGGATCTAGGGAGCTGTTTTTT. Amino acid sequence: CASSLLAGSRELFF.